This is a list of T cell receptor beta chains from one sample in a study of blood T cell repertoires in COVID-19. Generated by immunoSEQ multiplex PCR, the TCRdb table keeps only in-frame clones and is missing some. The profile shows about 240,000 clones, about four fifths of them singletons. Specimen: peripheral blood. Receptors were obtained from a woman in her 70s with acute or convalescent COVID-19. Each CDR3 is given without its conserved first and last residue.

j_gene,v_gene,CDR3aa
TRBJ1-4,TRBV25-1,ASSIQGVNEKLF
TRBJ2-7,TRBV6-1,ASSEVEVVEQY
TRBJ1-6,TRBV30,AWSGQGTGLTYNSPLH
TRBJ2-7,TRBV20-1,SASRDSSYEQY
TRBJ1-1,TRBV7-2,ASSYPRTGASYTEAF
TRBJ1-2,TRBV2,ACWTGGNPYGYT
TRBJ1-4,TRBV25-1,ASSEWADNEKLF
TRBJ1-6,TRBV6-5,ASSSTGGSSPLH
TRBJ1-1,TRBV4-2,ASSQVGTGEPEAF
TRBJ1-2,TRBV19,ASTPNREGYT
TRBJ1-1,TRBV27,ASRRRGQTEAF
TRBJ2-1,TRBV6-5,ASTPAESSYNEQF
TRBJ2-7,TRBV28,ASSFNEGTVFSYEQY
TRBJ1-1,TRBV29-1,SANNLNTEAF
TRBJ1-3,TRBV7-9,ASRGGFLDSGNTIY
TRBJ1-2,TRBV18,ASSGRDRVYYGYT
TRBJ1-1,TRBV28,ASSHPYPGDRFGTEAF
TRBJ1-5,TRBV6-5,ASSYSALPNQPQH
TRBJ1-5,TRBV5-4,ASSLGGDRNQPQH
TRBJ1-1,TRBV10-3,AISAGGPITEAF
TRBJ2-5,TRBV9,ASSVVPYQETQY
TRBJ1-1,TRBV5-4,ASSLVAGREAF
TRBJ1-2,TRBV13,ASSPRGQLYYGYT
TRBJ2-7,TRBV10-1,ASSDTLGQGTYEQY
TRBJ2-1,TRBV5-6,ASKLNAEYSYNEQF
TRBJ1-2,TRBV5-1,ASSLDSLYGYT
TRBJ2-2,TRBV7-2,ASSSLGQSSGELF
TRBJ1-3,TRBV6-5,ASSLLRGSGNTIY
TRBJ2-4,TRBV3-1/TRBV3-2,ASSQETGSKNIQY
TRBJ2-7,TRBV7-2,ASSFREGGSYEQY
TRBJ1-1,TRBV5-4,ASSPTDRGNTEAF
TRBJ1-6,TRBV11-2,ASSSTGSNSSPLH
TRBJ1-2,TRBV11-2,ASSSQWEGLRTYGYT
TRBJ1-2,TRBV28,ASTWTGVDYT
TRBJ1-6,TRBV9,ASSKPGTGERSPLH
TRBJ2-7,TRBV7-9,AKDPVREDEQY
TRBJ2-1,TRBV19,ASRTRPGGNYNEQF